A selection of T cell receptor beta chains follows, all from one sample in a study of blood T cell repertoires in COVID-19. The protocol was immunoSEQ multiplex PCR, while the TCRdb copy is restricted to in-frame clones and leaves out a portion. The data show 95,000 to 150,000 clones, with around 81% seen just once and 2.3% held by the top ten. Sequencing input: peripheral blood. These receptors came from a man in his 70s with acute or convalescent COVID-19. The CDR3 runs from the conserved cysteine through the conserved F or W. D genes are given only for firm matches. Clone size appears in some rows only: once, few, many, or a class for an expanded clone.

D	V	J	size	DNA	CDR3
NA	TRBV4-2	TRBJ2-3	NA	TGTGCCAGCACTCTAGGGGGAGGGGATGGGGCCACAGATACGCAGTATTTT	CASTLGGGDGATDTQYF
TRBD2	TRBV5-4	TRBJ2-7	few	TGTGCCAGCAGCTTAACTAGCGGATTAGAGCAGTACTTC	CASSLTSGLEQYF
NA	TRBV5-6	TRBJ1-2	NA	TGTGCCAGCAGCCCGGGGTATTACTATGGCTACACCTTC	CASSPGYYYGYTF
NA	TRBV7-2	TRBJ1-6	NA	TGTGCCAGCAGCTTAAACGGGGTTATTAATAATTCACCCCTCCACTTT	CASSLNGVINNSPLHF
TRBD1	TRBV10-3	TRBJ1-1	NA	TGTGCCATCAGCAAGTCCCAGGGGGTGGAAGCTTTCTTT	CAISKSQGVEAFF
TRBD1	TRBV10-3	TRBJ2-7	NA	TGTGCCATCAGTGAGTGGGACAGGTTAGTCTACGAGCAGTACTTC	CAISEWDRLVYEQYF
TRBD1	TRBV23-1	TRBJ1-2	NA	TGCGCCAGCAGTCGACAGGGCCGGAATGGCTACACCTTC	CASSRQGRNGYTF
NA	TRBV6-4	TRBJ1-2	NA	TGTGCCAGCAGCCGACAGGCTTCAGCTAACTATGGCTACACCTTC	CASSRQASANYGYTF
NA	TRBV7-2	TRBJ1-2	NA	TGTGCCAGCAGCAAACGGACAGAGCACTATGGCTACACCTTC	CASSKRTEHYGYTF
NA	TRBV12-5	TRBJ2-5	NA	TGTGCTAGTGGTTTGGTCAGCACGGACTCCTGGTACCAAGAGACCCAGTACTTC	CASGLVSTDSWYQETQYF